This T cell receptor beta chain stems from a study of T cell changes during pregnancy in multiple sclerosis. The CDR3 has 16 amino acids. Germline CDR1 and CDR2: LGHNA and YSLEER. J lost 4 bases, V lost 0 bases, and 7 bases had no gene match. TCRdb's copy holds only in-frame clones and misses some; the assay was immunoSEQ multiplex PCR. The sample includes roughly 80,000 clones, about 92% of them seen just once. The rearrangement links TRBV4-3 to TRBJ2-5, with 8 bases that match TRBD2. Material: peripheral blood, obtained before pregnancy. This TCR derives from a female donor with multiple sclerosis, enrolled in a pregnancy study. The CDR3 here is CASSQDRLARVETQYF. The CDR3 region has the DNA TGCGCCAGCAGCCAAGATAGACTAGCGAGAGTAGAGACCCAGTACTTC.